What follows describes a single T cell receptor beta chain. These data are taken from a study of shared clonotypes between healthy human individuals. At deep level, the assay was performed. Clones were read by immunoSEQ multiplex PCR, and TCRdb kept only the in-frame ones, dropping some. The data hold approximately 2,000,000 clones, with around 90% observed a single time. J gave up 6 bases and V 2 bases, and 7 bases lay outside the gene matches. This CDR3 has 14 amino acids. CDR1 GTSNPN and CDR2 SVGIG come from the germline V gene (reference sequence). V usage is TRBV30 and J usage is TRBJ2-7; 10 bases agree with TRBD1. The sequence was collected from a man between 18 and 35 years old in good health. Some clones in this sample may be carry-over from other donors' samples. Input material: naive CD4+ T cells from PBMCs. This sample's subset: CD45RA+ positively selected. The CDR3 spells CAWSRGQGVSEQYF. DNA of the CDR3: TGTGCCTGGAGTAGAGGACAGGGGGTAAGCGAGCAGTACTTC.